The 29 T cell receptor beta chains below come from one sample, sequenced in a study of radiotherapy plus CTLA-4 blockade in lung cancer (dated by TCRdb to 2016 to 2019). The library was generated by the immunoSEQ multiplex PCR assay. Held by TCRdb, this immuneACCESS table contains in-frame sequences only and omits some clones. Under half of the omission traces to an unresolved V gene where checked; the cause of the rest is unknown. Present in this sample are around 38,000 clones, 80% to 90% of which were seen just once. The ten largest clones take up 20% to 25% of the sample. Specimen: peripheral blood, collected from a patient treated with radiotherapy plus ipilimumab. These TCRs come from a human donor with non-small cell lung cancer whose response to radiotherapy plus ipilimumab could not be evaluated.

The V and J genes are TRBV21-1 and TRBJ2-3; the DNA was not used to check the table's D call, TRBD1. TRBV21-1 is designated a pseudogene. The CDR3 consists of 15 residues. CDR3: CASSEPGQVGDTQYF. CDR3 sequence (DNA): TGTGCCAGCAGCGAACCGGGACAGGTGGGAGATACGCAGTATTTT.

The chain combines TRBV15 with TRBJ2-1; D call uncertain. V lost 0 bases and J 4 bases, leaving 7 bases between the germline ends. Germline CDR1 and CDR2: LNHNV and YYDKDF (reference sequence). This CDR3 has 14 residues. Here the CDR3 reads CATSRDIEYNEQFF. The CDR3 DNA follows: TGTGCCACCAGCAGAGATATTGAGTACAATGAGCAGTTCTTC.

The rearrangement uses TRBV28 and TRBJ2-7, with D perhaps TRBD2 (5 bases). The CDR3 loop spans 13 amino acids. Between the trimmed V and J ends, which lost 2 bases and 3 bases, there was a span of 8 bases. Germline-derived CDR1 and CDR2 are MDHEN and SYDVKM. CDR3 sequence reads: CASSLPGNYEQYF. In DNA, the CDR3 is TGTGCCAGCAGTTTACCCGGGAACTACGAGCAGTACTTC. The whole variable domain, filled in from reference TRBV28 and TRBJ2-7, reads DVKVTQSSRYLVKRTGEKVFLECVQDMDHENMFWYRQDPGLGLRLIYFSYDVKMKEKGDIPEGYSVSREKKERFSLILESASTNQTSMYLCASSLPGNYEQYFGPGTRLTVT.

The chain combines TRBV7-2 with TRBJ2-3, with D unclear. V shed 2 bases and J shed 6 bases, with 9 bases lying between them. The CDR3 has 13 residues. Germline V gives CDR1 SGHTA, CDR2 FQGNSA. Written as DNA, the CDR3 is TGTGCCAGCAGCTTAACAGCAACCGATACGCAGTATTTT. Protein product: CASSLTATDTQYF.

The chain couples TRBV28 to TRBJ2-7; a weak D match, TRBD1 (5 bases). CDR3 size: 14 residues. Germline V gene lookup returns CDR1 MDHEN and CDR2 SYDVKM. The ends were cut back, 3 bases at V and 6 bases at J, with 15 bases in the middle. The CDR3 coding sequence is TGTGCCAGCAGTTTGGAACAGGCCGACGGCGAGCAGTACTTC. It is translated as CASSLEQADGEQYF.

The chain has TRBV4-2 and TRBJ2-1; 7 bases match TRBD2. Germline CDR1 and CDR2: LGHNA and YNFKEQ. V was clipped by 1 base and J by 6 bases; unmatched bases: 12. CDR3 length equals 17 residues. CDR3: CASSQGIGLAATNEQFF. DNA of the CDR3: TGTGCCAGCAGCCAAGGGATAGGCCTAGCGGCCACCAATGAGCAGTTCTTC.

This clone is a singleton in its sample. Other DNA sequences within the sample encode an identical CDR3. V and J are TRBV7-9 and TRBJ1-2, with 9 bases identical to TRBD1. This CDR3 is built from 13 residues. Germline V gene data show CDR1 as SEHNR and CDR2 as FQNEAQ (reference sequence). J gave up 6 bases and V 5 bases, and 4 bases lay outside the gene matches. The CDR3 bases are TGTGCCAGCAGCCGGGACAGGGCTGATGGCTACACCTTC. Amino acid sequence: CASSRDRADGYTF.

This clone was counted between two and nine times. The rearrangement uses TRBV19 and TRBJ1-5; no firm D call. The V gene's germline CDR1 is LNHDA and CDR2 SQIVND (reference sequence). The germline V and J ends were trimmed by 5 bases and 3 bases, with 8 bases remaining between them. The CDR3 is made up of 13 amino acids. CDR3 residues: CASSWAANQPQHF. CDR3 DNA sequence: TGTGCCAGTAGTTGGGCAGCCAATCAGCCCCAGCATTTT. The full variable domain, completed using reference TRBV19 and TRBJ1-5, is DGGITQSPKYLFRKEGQNVTLSCEQNLNHDAMYWYRQDPGQGLRLIYYSQIVNDFQKGDIAEGYSVSREKKESFPLTVTSAQKNPTAFYLCASSWAANQPQHFGDGTRLSIL.

This clone was seen a single time. The genes are TRBV28 and TRBJ2-7; possibly TRBD2 for D (6 bases). The CDR3 runs to 14 residues. Per germline, CDR1 MDHEN and CDR2 SYDVKM. V lost 8 bases and J 6 bases, leaving 20 bases between the germline ends. CDR3 in amino acids: CASSPWGRRGEQYF. DNA of the CDR3: TGTGCCAGCTCTCCTTGGGGGAGGCGGGGCGAGCAGTACTTC.

This clone was detected only a few times. This sequence joins TRBV6-6 and TRBJ1-3; D might be TRBD1 (6 bases). There are 16 residues in the CDR3. The germline gives CDR1 MNHNY, CDR2 SVGAGI (reference sequence). Trimming pared 7 bases from V and 0 bases from J, leaving 16 bases between. CDR3 in DNA: TGTGCCAGCACGCTAACCCGAGGGGGCTCTGGAAACACCATATATTTT. This encodes CASTLTRGGSGNTIYF.

CDR3 sequence reads: CASSIQGRTNEKLFF. The DNA for the CDR3 is TGCGCCAGCAGCATCCAGGGGCGTACTAATGAAAAACTGTTTTTT. The chain is built from TRBV5-1 and TRBJ1-4, with D perhaps TRBD1 (6 bases). Per the germline V gene, CDR1 is SGHRS and CDR2 is YFSETQ. The V and J ends lost 4 bases and 2 bases respectively, with 12 bases between them. The CDR3 is made up of 15 amino acids. Filled out from reference TRBV5-1 and TRBJ1-4, the complete variable domain reads KAGVTQTPRYLIKTRGQQVTLSCSPISGHRSVSWYQQTPGQGLQFLFEYFSETQRNKGNFPGRFSGRQFSNSRSEMNVSTLELGDSALYLCASSIQGRTNEKLFFGSGTQLSVL.

CDR3 region: CASSAQGARRETQYF. For the CDR3, the DNA is TGCGCCAGCAGCGCACAGGGGGCGCGGAGAGAGACCCAGTACTTC. The V call is TRBV5-1, the J call TRBJ2-5, with 9 bases aligning to TRBD1. With 4 bases clipped from V and 4 bases from J, the junction kept 8 bases outside the gene matches. CDR1 SGHRS and CDR2 YFSETQ come from the germline V gene. The CDR3 runs 15 residues.

This sequence joins TRBV7-2 and TRBJ2-7, with a possible D match to TRBD1 (5 bases). The germline gives CDR1 SGHTA, CDR2 FQGNSA. Trimming shortened V by 1 base and J by 4 bases, and 11 bases separated the two germline ends. The CDR3 length is 14 residues. CDR3 sequence reads: CASSLERGTYEQYF. CDR3 bases: TGTGCCAGCAGCTTAGAAAGGGGAACGTACGAGCAGTACTTC.

This clone was detected only once. This rearrangement joins TRBV28 to TRBJ2-7; 9 bases are shared with TRBD1. Germline loops: CDR1 MDHEN, CDR2 SYDVKM. The CDR3 contains 15 residues. Losses at the gene ends were 5 bases for V and 2 bases for J; bases not matched to a gene: 7. CDR3 sequence: CASSPLTGGTYEQYF. CDR3 in DNA: TGTGCCAGCAGTCCCCTGACAGGGGGGACCTACGAGCAGTACTTC.

The chain carries TRBV19 and TRBJ1-5; 10 positions agree with TRBD1. Germline lookup yields CDR1 LNHDA and CDR2 SQIVND (reference sequence). The CDR3 is made up of 18 amino acids. After removal of 3 bases from V and 0 bases from J, the junction contained 8 bases not matched to a gene. The CDR3 here is CASSMGTGVRNSNQPQHF. CDR3 bases: TGTGCCAGTAGTATGGGGACAGGGGTGAGGAATAGCAATCAGCCCCAGCATTTT.

This chain connects TRBV5-1 to TRBJ2-5; a weak D match, TRBD1 (7 bases). V was pared by 6 bases and J by 2 bases, with 32 bases between. The germline V gene has CDR1 SGHRS and CDR2 YFSETQ. The CDR3 has 20 residues. CDR3 in amino acids: CASTEVMGTASGGGQETQYF. CDR3 sequence (DNA): TGCGCCAGCACCGAGGTGATGGGGACAGCCTCCGGAGGGGGTCAAGAGACCCAGTACTTC.

This chain uses TRBV5-1 with TRBJ2-7; TRBD1 is a possible D gene (6 bases). The CDR3 runs to 13 residues. Germline assignment: CDR1 SGHRS and CDR2 YFSETQ. V was trimmed by 0 bases and J by 6 bases, leaving 10 bases between them. The CDR3 reads CASSLGRGGEQYF. In DNA, the CDR3 is TGCGCCAGCAGCTTGGGCAGGGGTGGCGAGCAGTACTTC.

The chain joins TRBV7-9 to TRBJ1-4; D is ambiguous. The CDR3 runs 16 residues. The germline gives CDR1 SEHNR, CDR2 FQNEAQ (reference sequence). The V end lost 1 base, the J end lost 7 bases, and 16 bases lay between the germline ends. CDR3 sequence reads: CASSLGSFRGGEKLFF. CDR3 DNA: TGTGCCAGCAGCTTAGGGTCCTTTCGCGGTGGTGAAAAACTGTTTTTT.

The chain is built from TRBV5-8 and TRBJ1-5; 7 bases agree with TRBD1. The V segment lost 0 bases and the J segment 5 bases; nucleotides outside the gene matches: 5. The germline V gene encodes CDR1 SGHTS and CDR2 YDEGEE. The CDR3 sequence is 15 residues long. The CDR3 is CASSLGLRGHQPQHF. In DNA form, the CDR3 reads TGTGCCAGCAGCTTGGGCCTAAGGGGGCATCAGCCCCAGCATTTT.

This chain uses TRBV11-2 with TRBJ1-6, with 7 bases aligning to TRBD1. This CDR3 region has 17 residues. Germline V gene data show CDR1 as SGHAT and CDR2 as FQNNGV. Trimming at V came to 5 bases and at J to 7 bases, leaving 14 bases not matched to a gene. DNA of the CDR3: TGTGCCAGCAGCCCAAGGAGACAGGGAACGAGGAATTCACCCCTCCACTTT. It specifies CASSPRRQGTRNSPLHF.

This sequence joins TRBV9 and TRBJ1-4; TRBD1 is a possible D gene (6 bases). The CDR3 length is 15 residues. Germline CDR1 SGDLS, CDR2 YYNGEE. Deletions cut 3 bases from V and 3 bases from J, with 12 bases between. CDR3 sequence (DNA): TGTGCCAGCAGCGCCCCTTCAGGGGCTAATGAAAAACTGTTTTTT. This codes for CASSAPSGANEKLFF.

The V call is TRBV2, the J call TRBJ1-4; D remains unclear. Trimming removed 6 bases at V and 3 bases at J, with 8 bases between. The CDR3 runs 13 residues. The germline gives CDR1 SNHLY, CDR2 FYNNEI. The CDR3 nucleotides read TGTGCCAGCAGGGGTAGCGCTAATGAAAAACTGTTTTTT. Protein sequence: CASRGSANEKLFF. Full variable domain (rest looked up from reference TRBV2 and TRBJ1-4): EPEVTQTPSHQVTQMGQEVILRCVPISNHLYFYWYRQILGQKVEFLVSFYNNEISEKSEIFDDQFSVERPDGSNFTLKIRSTKLEDSAMYFCASRGSANEKLFFGSGTQLSVL.

This clone was seen more than once but under ten times. The chain links TRBV19 to TRBJ2-5; perhaps TRBD1 as D (6 bases). Germline V gene lookup returns CDR1 LNHDA and CDR2 SQIVND (reference sequence). The CDR3 totals 15 residues. Trimming cost V 3 bases and J 1 base, with 12 bases left between them. Here the CDR3 reads CASSIGRGPQETQYF. The CDR3 DNA sequence: TGTGCCAGTAGTATCGGCAGGGGCCCCCAAGAGACCCAGTACTTC.

The gene calls are TRBV7-9 and TRBJ2-5; 9 bases agree with TRBD2. This CDR3 region has 15 residues. Germline CDR1 reads SEHNR; CDR2 reads FQNEAQ (reference sequence). J lost 3 bases, V lost 3 bases, and 5 bases had no gene match. The DNA for the CDR3 is TGTGCCAGCAGCTTTTGGCGGGAGGGGGAAGAGACCCAGTACTTC. Encoded protein: CASSFWREGEETQYF. Together with reference TRBV7-9 and TRBJ2-5, the CDR3 gives the full variable domain: DTGVSQNPRHKITKRGQNVTFRCDPISEHNRLYWYRQTLGQGPEFLTYFQNEAQLEKSRLLSDRFSAERPKGSFSTLEIQRTEQGDSAMYLCASSFWREGEETQYFGPGTRLLVL.

This clone was picked up one time. The rearrangement uses TRBV11-2 and TRBJ1-1; D is unresolved. Deletions cut 0 bases from V and 1 base from J, with 6 bases between. The CDR3 has 14 residues. Germline V gene sequence: CDR1 SGHAT, CDR2 FQNNGV. CDR3: CASSLDWANTEAFF. The CDR3 nucleotides read TGTGCCAGCAGCTTAGATTGGGCGAACACTGAAGCTTTCTTT.

The V call is TRBV11-2, the J call TRBJ2-5; D possibly corresponds to TRBD1 (6 bases). V dropped 5 bases and J dropped 9 bases, with 22 bases sitting between them. The CDR3 has 15 amino acids. The germline gives CDR1 SGHAT, CDR2 FQNNGV. The CDR3 sequence is CASSPTRTVGGAQYF. CDR3 DNA sequence: TGTGCCAGCAGCCCAACCCGGACAGTTGGTGGGGCCCAGTACTTC.

The V and J genes are TRBV27 and TRBJ2-1, with 7 bases identical to TRBD2. The CDR3 sequence is 16 residues long. CDR1 is MNHEY and CDR2 is SMNVEV in the germline V gene (reference sequence). V trimming: 8 bases; J trimming: 0 bases; junction bases outside the gene matches: 10. The CDR3 sequence is CASFSSSGASYNEQFF. The CDR3 DNA reads as TGTGCCAGCTTCTCGTCTAGCGGAGCCTCCTACAATGAGCAGTTCTTC.

This clone is a singleton in its sample. V and J are TRBV27 and TRBJ1-1; D gene unclear. The CDR3 has 13 amino acids. Germline V lookup: CDR1 MNHEY, CDR2 SMNVEV (reference sequence). V was shortened by 2 bases and J by 0 bases, with 4 bases between the two germline ends. This CDR3 reads CASSLLLNTEAFF. CDR3 DNA sequence: TGTGCCAGCAGTTTACTACTGAACACTGAAGCTTTCTTT.

This rearrangement joins TRBV27 to TRBJ2-7; 8 nucleotides match TRBD1. The V gene end was trimmed by 5 bases and the J gene end by 6 bases; junction bases not matched to a gene: 18. The germline gives CDR1 MNHEY, CDR2 SMNVEV (reference sequence). The CDR3 runs to 17 residues. The CDR3 DNA is TGTGCCAGCAGTACCGGAATCCGGGACAGGAAGGCAGTCGAGCAGTACTTC. It codes for CASSTGIRDRKAVEQYF.